The 32 T cell receptor beta chains below all came from one sample that was sequenced in a study of response to subunit inactivated influenza vaccine. TCRdb recomputed calls from the RT-PCR reads with MiXCR, one row per CDR3 protein. The sample contains about 830,000 distinct CDR3 sequences, around 20% of which appear only once. The material was PBMCs from blood, obtained 4 to 6 days after vaccination. The source of these receptors is a man aged 45 to 65 who received an inactivated influenza vaccine.

V is TRBV3-1 and J is TRBJ2-3; unclear D gene. Trimming stripped 8 bases from V and 2 bases from J, with 11 bases between. The CDR3 length is 13 residues. Germline lookup yields CDR1 LGHDT and CDR2 YNNKEL (reference sequence). In nucleotides, the CDR3 is TGTGCCAGCGATCGACGCCTCACAGATACGCAGTATTTT. Protein sequence: CASDRRLTDTQYF.

The chain has TRBV27 and TRBJ2-1; 7 bases agree with TRBD1. Germline CDR1 MNHEY, CDR2 SMNVEV (reference sequence). Germline trimming cut 5 bases from V and 5 bases from J; bases unmatched to any gene: 21. The CDR3 spans 19 residues. The CDR3 DNA reads as TGTGCCAGCAGTCCCATAACCCCCTCGGGACAGTCGATAAACAATGAGCAGTTCTTC. Its translation: CASSPITPSGQSINNEQFF.

This clonotype appeared a few times. CDR3 coding DNA: TGCGCCAGCAGCCAAGTGTATGCGACTAGCGGGAGTCGGTTCGAGACCCAGTACTTC. Residues: CASSQVYATSGSRFETQYF. J is TRBJ2-5 and V is TRBV4-3; 12 bases agree with TRBD2. In germline, CDR1 is LGHNA, CDR2 YSLEER. The CDR3 spans 19 residues. The ends lost 1 base at V and 5 bases at J; junction bases unmatched: 14.

The V call is TRBV20-1, the J call TRBJ2-1; TRBD2 agrees at 8 bases. The trim removed 7 bases at V and 9 bases at J, leaving 11 bases unmatched. Per germline, CDR1 DFQATT and CDR2 SNEGSKA (reference sequence). This CDR3 is 13 amino acids long. CDR3 coding DNA: TGCAGTGTTCGGGGGGGAGGGCCGCTTGAGCAGTTCTTC. Amino acids: CSVRGGGPLEQFF.

This clonotype was recorded a few times. The chain has TRBV20-1 and TRBJ1-2; TRBD1 might be the D (6 bases). Germline CDR1 is DFQATT and CDR2 is SNEGSKA (reference sequence). The CDR3 sequence is 13 residues long. Trimming shortened V by 7 bases and J by 8 bases, and 20 bases separated the two germline ends. In DNA form, the CDR3 reads TGCAGTGACGAGAGGTACAGGGAGGGAGGCTACACCTTC. This sequence encodes CSDERYREGGYTF.

This clonotype was seen a few times. The V call is TRBV6-2 or TRBV6-3, the J call TRBJ1-2; D ambiguous. The CDR3 is made up of 17 amino acids. Germline CDR1 is MNHEY and CDR2 is SVGEGT. V lost 4 bases and J 2 bases, leaving 20 bases between the germline ends. CDR3 in DNA: TGTGCCAGCAGTTTCTTAACTCGTCAGATGAAAAACTATGGCTACACCTTC. This gives the protein CASSFLTRQMKNYGYTF.

The chain has TRBV12-3 or TRBV12-4 and TRBJ2-3, with 11 bases fitting TRBD2. With 5 bases clipped from V and 0 bases from J, the junction kept 10 bases outside the gene matches. This CDR3 has 18 residues. The CDR3 DNA follows: TGTGCCAGCAGTAACCCTCTGGGACTAGCGGTTAGCACAGATACGCAGTATTTT. Amino acid sequence: CASSNPLGLAVSTDTQYF.

Only a few counts were recorded for this clonotype. V usage is TRBV7-8 and J usage is TRBJ1-1; unclear D gene. CDR1 is SGHVS, CDR2 FQNEAQ, per germline. V was pared by 2 bases and J by 3 bases, with 10 bases between. The CDR3 consists of 14 residues. The CDR3 nucleotides read TGTGCCAGCAGCTTAAATGGCTACGACACTGAAGCTTTCTTT. This encodes CASSLNGYDTEAFF.

V usage is TRBV20-1 and J usage is TRBJ1-5; 9 bases are a match to TRBD1. Germline trimming cut 5 bases from V and 4 bases from J; bases unmatched to any gene: 6. Germline assignment: CDR1 DFQATT and CDR2 SNEGSKA (reference sequence). This CDR3 has 14 amino acids. For the CDR3, the DNA is TGCAGTGCTGACCGCGGGACAGGGAATCAGCCCCAGCATTTT. This encodes CSADRGTGNQPQHF.

The V and J genes are TRBV20-1 and TRBJ1-1; D unclear. Germline V gives CDR1 DFQATT, CDR2 SNEGSKA (reference sequence). This CDR3 is 13 amino acids long. The V end lost 3 bases, the J end lost 0 bases, and 8 bases lay between the germline ends. In DNA, the CDR3 is TGCAGTGCTAGTTCCCGACTGAACACTGAAGCTTTCTTT. Translated, it gives CSASSRLNTEAFF.

This chain links TRBV28 with TRBJ1-5, with D possibly matching TRBD1 (6 bases). Trimming shortened V by 4 bases and J by 2 bases, and 12 bases separated the two germline ends. Germline CDR1 is MDHEN and CDR2 is SYDVKM. This CDR3 has 15 amino acids. CDR3 sequence: CASSSTGKGNQPQHF. DNA of the CDR3: TGTGCCAGCAGTTCTACAGGGAAGGGCAATCAGCCCCAGCATTTT.

This clonotype came up a few times. The rearrangement links TRBV24-1 to TRBJ2-1; D might be TRBD1 or TRBD2, each matching 5 bases. V dropped 10 bases and J dropped 0 bases, with 15 bases sitting between them. This CDR3 region has 15 residues. Per the germline V gene, CDR1 is KGHDR and CDR2 is SFDVKD. CDR3 nucleotide sequence: TGTGCCACTCAACCTGGGACGGACTCCTACAATGAGCAGTTCTTC. Protein: CATQPGTDSYNEQFF.

The genes are TRBV29-1 and TRBJ2-7, with D uncertain. This CDR3 comprises 10 residues. V shed 6 bases and J shed 3 bases, with 6 bases lying between them. CDR1 is SQVTM and CDR2 is ANQGSEA in the germline V gene. In DNA form, the CDR3 reads TGCAGCGTCAGAAACTACGAGCAGTACTTC. This codes for CSVRNYEQYF.

This clonotype was detected many times. This chain links TRBV7-9 with TRBJ1-1; D remains ambiguous. The germline V and J ends were trimmed by 5 bases and 0 bases, with 13 bases remaining between them. Germline CDR1 is SEHNR and CDR2 is FQNEAQ (reference sequence). The CDR3 spans 15 residues. CDR3 nucleotides: TGTGCCAGCAGCCCTTCGTTACATCTGAACACTGAAGCTTTCTTT. Translation: CASSPSLHLNTEAFF.

The V call is TRBV6-2 or TRBV6-3, the J call TRBJ1-3, with D unresolved. This CDR3 has 14 residues. Trimming removed 2 bases from V and 2 bases from J, with 7 bases in between. Germline-derived CDR1 and CDR2 are MNHEY and SVGEGT. CDR3 DNA sequence: TGTGCCAGCAGTTACAGCGGAACTGGAAACACCATATATTTT. Translation: CASSYSGTGNTIYF.

This clonotype showed up many times. The chain is built from TRBV6-2 or TRBV6-3 and TRBJ1-2; D is undetermined. CDR3 length: 14 residues. The V gene lost 7 bases and the J gene lost 0 bases, with 12 bases spanning the gap. The germline CDR1 and CDR2 sequences are MNHEY and SVGEGT. The CDR3 region is CASTAGASNYGYTF. In nucleotides, the CDR3 is TGTGCCAGCACAGCGGGAGCATCTAACTATGGCTACACCTTC.

The sample holds many counts of this clonotype. The chain joins TRBV20-1 to TRBJ1-2; D might be TRBD1 (6 bases). The CDR3 consists of 14 residues. V shed 2 bases and J shed 2 bases, with 12 bases lying between them. Germline V CDR1 and CDR2: DFQATT, SNEGSKA (reference sequence). The CDR3 DNA reads TGCAGTGCTAGAAGGGGGGCGTTGAACTATGGCTACACCTTC. This encodes CSARRGALNYGYTF.

This clonotype was seen a single time. The rearrangement joins TRBV30 to TRBJ1-5; no clear D. CDR1 GTSNPN and CDR2 SVGIG come from the germline V gene (reference sequence). This CDR3 spans 14 amino acids. The V end lost 1 base, the J end lost 1 base, and 8 bases lay between the germline ends. The CDR3 sequence: CAWSGQFSNQPQHF. The CDR3 nucleotides are TGTGCCTGGAGTGGGCAGTTCAGCAATCAGCCCCAGCATTTT.

The chain has TRBV5-5 and TRBJ1-1, with D unresolved. Germline V gene sequence: CDR1 SGHKS, CDR2 YYEKEE (reference sequence). The CDR3 loop spans 15 amino acids. V was clipped by 2 bases and J by 0 bases, with 11 bases between them. The CDR3 DNA reads as TGTGCCAGCAGCTTTGGGCGGGTTATGAACACTGAAGCTTTCTTT. Protein: CASSFGRVMNTEAFF.

This clonotype was found many times. The chain is built from TRBV12-3 or TRBV12-4 and TRBJ2-3; D may be TRBD1 or TRBD2 (5 bases each). This CDR3 is built from 15 residues. V lost 1 base and J 7 bases, leaving 15 bases between the germline ends. CDR3 sequence: CASSLDGALPNTQYF. CDR3 nucleotide sequence: TGTGCCAGCAGTTTAGACGGGGCCCTACCGAATACGCAGTATTTT.

V and J are TRBV3-1 and TRBJ2-7; unclear D gene. There are 14 residues in the CDR3. Trimming removed 8 bases from V and 1 base from J, with 15 bases in between. From germline, CDR1 is LGHDT and CDR2 YNNKEL (reference sequence). DNA for the CDR3: TGTGCCAGCTGTCTGGCAGTGAGATCCTACGAGCAGTACTTC. Amino acids: CASCLAVRSYEQYF.

The chain links TRBV7-2 to TRBJ2-1; TRBD1 agrees at 7 bases. V lost 5 bases, J lost 4 bases, and 5 bases stayed unmatched. The germline V gene encodes CDR1 SGHTA and CDR2 FQGNSA. The CDR3 runs 14 residues. The CDR3 DNA is TGTGCCAGCAGCAAACAGGGGATATACAATGAGCAGTTCTTC. This encodes CASSKQGIYNEQFF.

This clonotype has a count of ten or more. The chain employs TRBV4-3 and TRBJ2-3; D gene ambiguous. The germline gives CDR1 LGHNA, CDR2 YSLEER. V was pared by 0 bases and J by 1 base, with 5 bases between. The CDR3 has 14 amino acids. For the CDR3, the DNA is TGCGCCAGCAGCCAAGATCGGGGCACAGATACGCAGTATTTT. Protein product: CASSQDRGTDTQYF.

With respect to this clonotype: This may stem from a read error, because a much larger clone lies one nucleotide away. The rearrangement uses TRBV10-3 and TRBJ2-5; D is perhaps TRBD1 (6 bases). This CDR3 region has 13 residues. Germline V CDR1 and CDR2: ENHRY, SYGVKD. This CDR3 reads CATSQGFQETQYF. CDR3 coding DNA: TGTGCCACCAGTCAGGGGTTCCAAGAGACCCAGTACTTC.

The sample holds many counts of this clonotype. The V call is TRBV11-2, the J call TRBJ2-1, with 11 bases that match TRBD2. This CDR3 has 18 amino acids. Trimming cost V 5 bases and J 8 bases; bases outside gene matches: 17. Germline V CDR1 and CDR2: SGHAT, FQNNGV. The CDR3 reads CASSLRGYSGRAVDEQFF. The DNA for the CDR3 is TGTGCCAGCAGCCTCCGGGGGTATAGCGGGAGGGCCGTGGATGAGCAGTTCTTC.

This clonotype was seen many times. The chain combines TRBV29-1 with TRBJ2-1; the D gene could be TRBD1 or TRBD2 (5 bases each). This CDR3 spans 18 amino acids. Trimming shortened V by 3 bases and J by 6 bases, and 27 bases separated the two germline ends. CDR1 is SQVTM, CDR2 ANQGSEA, per germline. CDR3 bases: TGCAGCGTTGAGGGTTGGGGGAGCAGCGCCACCCGATTCAATGAGCAGTTCTTC. It yields the protein CSVEGWGSSATRFNEQFF.

The chain joins TRBV27 to TRBJ2-7; 7 nucleotides agree with TRBD1. V gave up 4 bases and J gave up 1 base; unmatched junction bases: 10. Germline V gene lookup returns CDR1 MNHEY and CDR2 SMNVEV (reference sequence). The CDR3 has 16 residues. CDR3 region: CASSSRATGLSYEQYF. CDR3 bases: TGTGCCAGCAGTTCTAGGGCGACAGGGCTTTCCTACGAGCAGTACTTC.

The chain uses TRBV6-1 and TRBJ2-1, with 11 bases aligning to TRBD2. The CDR3 totals 14 residues. The trim removed 10 bases at V and 3 bases at J, leaving 5 bases unmatched. Germline V gene lookup returns CDR1 MNHNS and CDR2 SASEGT. CDR3 nucleotides: TGTGCCACCATCCTAGCGGGGGGCTACAATGAGCAGTTCTTC. Its translation: CATILAGGYNEQFF.

This sequence joins TRBV12-3 or TRBV12-4 and TRBJ2-2; the D call may be TRBD1 or TRBD2 (6 bases each). This CDR3 has 14 residues. Trimming took 7 bases from V and 7 from J, leaving 16 bases between them. The CDR3 DNA reads as TGTGCCAGCACTCAAAGGGGGGTACGCGGGGAGCTGTTTTTT. Translating it yields CASTQRGVRGELFF.

This clonotype showed up many times. DNA of the CDR3: TGTGCCATCAGCGCCAGCGTGTACAATGAGCAGTTCTTC. Amino acid sequence: CAISASVYNEQFF. The chain has TRBV10-3 and TRBJ2-1; D remains unclear. Looked up from germline, CDR1 is ENHRY and CDR2 is SYGVKD. The CDR3 runs 13 residues. The V gene lost 6 bases and the J gene lost 4 bases, with 10 bases spanning the gap.

J is TRBJ2-1 and V is TRBV5-5; a weak D match, TRBD1 (6 bases). The CDR3 loop spans 12 amino acids. The V and J ends lost 2 bases and 9 bases respectively, with 9 bases between them. CDR1 is SGHKS, CDR2 YYEKEE, per germline (reference sequence). Written as DNA, the CDR3 is TGTGCCAGCAGCTTTCCCAGGGGTGAGCAGTTCTTC. This gives the protein CASSFPRGEQFF.

Only a few counts were recorded for this clonotype. DNA of the CDR3: TGTGCCAGCAGTAACTCCGGGACAGGGAGTGAGACCCAGTACTTC. Translation: CASSNSGTGSETQYF. The gene calls are TRBV12-3 or TRBV12-4 and TRBJ2-5; TRBD1 agrees at 9 bases. Trimming took 5 bases from V and 5 from J; bases not matched to a gene: 9. The CDR3 consists of 15 residues.